Below, one T cell receptor beta chain is given with its context. No antigen is known for it. Mismatch with germline at one junction end may stem from a read error. Other DNA sequences from this sample encode an identical CDR3 as well. This sample is drawn from a study of cytomegalovirus exposure and HLA in healthy donors. Study-level findings and limits: A later analysis reported that several of the most significant clusters appeared to be linked to common viral pathogens, among them Epstein-Barr virus.

The CDR3 has 15 amino acids. Germline loops: CDR1 LNHNV, CDR2 YYDKDF (reference sequence). Primers: 60 Vbeta forward and 13 Jbeta reverse. Assay: immunoSEQ multiplex PCR; the TCRdb copy retains only in-frame clones and omits some. The table has over 55,000 clones, about 86% seen once. The J gene is TRBJ1-5, the V gene TRBV15; tentative D call: TRBD1 (6 bases). The sequence was collected from a man aged 40-49 years in good health and CMV-seronegative. The sample taken for sequencing was PBMCs. CDR3 in DNA: TGTGCCACCAGCAGAGTAAGGAGGACAGATCAGCCACAGCATTTT. Protein product: CATSRVRRTDQPQHF.